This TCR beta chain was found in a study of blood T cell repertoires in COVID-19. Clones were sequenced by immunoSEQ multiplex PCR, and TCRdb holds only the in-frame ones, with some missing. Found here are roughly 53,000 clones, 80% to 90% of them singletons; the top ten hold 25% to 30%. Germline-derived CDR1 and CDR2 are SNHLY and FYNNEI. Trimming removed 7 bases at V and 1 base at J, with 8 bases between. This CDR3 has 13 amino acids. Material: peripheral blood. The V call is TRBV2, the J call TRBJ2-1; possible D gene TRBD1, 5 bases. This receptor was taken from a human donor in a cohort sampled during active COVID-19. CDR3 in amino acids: CASKGSSYNEQFF. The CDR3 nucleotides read TGTGCCAGCAAGGGGTCGTCCTACAATGAGCAGTTCTTC.